These T cell receptor beta chains were read from a single sample in a study of blood T cells in healthy people across ages. Using its own MiXCR run on the 5' RACE reads, TCRdb lists one record per CDR3 protein. The data contain roughly 1,300,000 distinct CDR3 sequences, 55% to 75% of them singletons. Specimen: blood. These receptors were collected from a man younger than 35 in good health. The CDR3 runs from the conserved cysteine through the conserved F or W. Each record gives: clone size, D gene, J gene, V gene, CDR3 DNA, CDR3 protein. D genes are given only for firm matches. A row's size may be missing; if present it is once, few, many or a size class.

NA,TRBD2,TRBJ2-7,TRBV27,TGTGCCAGCAGTTTCCGGGGGAGGGTTGATGGCTACGAGCAGTACTTC,CASSFRGRVDGYEQYF
NA,NA,TRBJ2-2,TRBV7-8,TGTGCCAGCAGCTTGCTCTTGGGGAACACCGGGGAGCTGTTTTTT,CASSLLLGNTGELFF
few,TRBD1,TRBJ2-1,TRBV9,TGTGCCAGCAGTACAGGGGGCCGTGAGCAGTTCTTC,CASSTGGREQFF
few,NA,TRBJ1-5,TRBV5-1,TGCGCCAGCAGCTTGGCTTCGGGTTATCAGCCCCAGCATTTT,CASSLASGYQPQHF
NA,NA,TRBJ2-3,TRBV7-2,TGTGCCAGCAGCTTGCACCCCAAACCGCAGTATTTT,CASSLHPKPQYF
NA,TRBD1,TRBJ2-5,TRBV7-2,TGTGCCAGCAGCTTCAACCAGGGGGCGCGGGAGACCCAGTACTTC,CASSFNQGARETQYF
NA,TRBD2,TRBJ2-6,TRBV28,TGTGCCAGCAGTTTCCCCCCACGGACTAGCAGCTCTGGGGCCAACGTCCTGACTTTC,CASSFPPRTSSSGANVLTF
few,NA,TRBJ2-1,TRBV25-1,TGTGCCAGCAGTGAATTAGGTCCTGAGCAGTTCTTC,CASSELGPEQFF
NA,TRBD2,TRBJ2-6,TRBV5-1,TGCGCCAGCGCGCGGGAGGGAGGCTCTGGGGCCAACGTTCTGACTTTC,CASAREGGSGANVLTF
NA,NA,TRBJ2-7,TRBV6-5,TGTGCCAGCAGTTACTCTGGGCGCCTCGGCAACTACGAGCAGTACTTC,CASSYSGRLGNYEQYF
few,NA,TRBJ2-7,TRBV7-9,TGTGCCAGCAGCTTAAGTCAACTCTACGAGCAGTACTTC,CASSLSQLYEQYF
few,NA,TRBJ1-5,TRBV6-2/TRBV6-3,TGTGCCAGCAGTAGGACCGGGGGCGGCCAGCCCCAGCATTTT,CASSRTGGGQPQHF
few,NA,TRBJ2-5,TRBV7-9,TGTGCCAGCAGCTTGGGCCCCCTTACTGAGCGGTACTTC,CASSLGPLTERYF
few,NA,TRBJ2-3,TRBV2,TGTGCCAGCAGGGGGGACAAGGCGTATTTT,CASRGDKAYF
NA,NA,TRBJ2-5,TRBV9,TGTGCCAGCAGCGCAACGCCGGACCCGCACCAAGAGACCCAGTACTTC,CASSATPDPHQETQYF
NA,TRBD1,TRBJ1-2,TRBV7-9,TGTGCCAGCAAGGAAGGGACAGGGCTCGTCGGTGGCTACACCTTC,CASKEGTGLVGGYTF
NA,NA,TRBJ2-4,TRBV20-1,TGCAGTGCCACCGGGGTTGTAGCCAAAAACATTCAGTACTTC,CSATGVVAKNIQYF
NA,NA,TRBJ2-1,TRBV28,TGTGCCAGCAGTGGGGACGTTGAACAGCCCAACAATGAGCAGTTCTTC,CASSGDVEQPNNEQFF
few,TRBD2,TRBJ2-5,TRBV7-2,TGTGCCAGCAGCCTCTCTAGCGGGGGGTTAGGAGAGACCCAGTACTTC,CASSLSSGGLGETQYF
NA,NA,TRBJ2-5,TRBV9,TGTGCCAGCAGCGTAGGTATTAAGGGGGATGAGCAGTACTTC,CASSVGIKGDEQYF
few,TRBD2,TRBJ2-7,TRBV2,TGTGCCAGCAGTGGAACCAGACTAGCTTCGTCCTACGAGCAGTACTTC,CASSGTRLASSYEQYF
once,NA,TRBJ1-2,TRBV30,TGTGCCTGTTATATCGGAGAGGCCTACACCTTC,CACYIGEAYTF
NA,NA,TRBJ2-7,TRBV5-1,TGCGCCAGCAGCTCTGATCAGGGTTCTTACGAGCAGTACTTC,CASSSDQGSYEQYF
NA,NA,TRBJ2-7,TRBV12-3/TRBV12-4,TGTGCCAGCAGCGCCGGGACAGTGGGGAGGGTCCAGTACTTC,CASSAGTVGRVQYF
few,TRBD2,TRBJ2-7,TRBV27,TGTGCCAGCAGTTTGTTGACTAGCGGGGGTTCCTACGAGCAGTACTTC,CASSLLTSGGSYEQYF
few,NA,TRBJ1-1,TRBV29-1,TGCAGCGGTGAACAGGAGAACACTGAAGCTTTCTTT,CSGEQENTEAFF
NA,TRBD2,TRBJ2-1,TRBV20-1,TGCAGTGCACCCAGCGGGGTATACTCCTACAATGAGCAGTTCTTC,CSAPSGVYSYNEQFF
NA,NA,TRBJ2-1,TRBV4-1,TGCGCCAGCAGCCAAACAGCAGACCCCTACAATGAGCAGTTCTTC,CASSQTADPYNEQFF
NA,TRBD2,TRBJ2-7,TRBV6-4,TGTGCCAGCAAAGCAACTAGCGGGAGTTGGGATGAGCAGTACTTC,CASKATSGSWDEQYF
few,NA,TRBJ2-1,TRBV27,TGTGCCAGCAGTTTAGGTCAGGGTGAGAATGAGCAGTTCTTC,CASSLGQGENEQFF
NA,TRBD2,TRBJ2-4,TRBV11-2,TGTGCCAGCAGCTTCCCCGAGGGACTAGCGGGCCCGGGGAGGGACATTCAGTACTTC,CASSFPEGLAGPGRDIQYF
NA,NA,TRBJ2-1,TRBV21-1,TGTGCCAGCAGCACGGTAGCGGGAGTCAACCTCAGCAATGAGCAGTTCTTC,CASSTVAGVNLSNEQFF
NA,NA,TRBJ1-2,TRBV20-1,TGCAGTGCTAGATCAGTTGGGGGAAACTATGGCTACACCTTC,CSARSVGGNYGYTF
few,TRBD2,TRBJ2-5,TRBV5-1,TGCGCCAGCAGCTTGGAAGTAGCGGGAGATTATGAGCAGTACTTC,CASSLEVAGDYEQYF
NA,TRBD1,TRBJ2-6,TRBV24-1,TGTGCCACCAGTGAGAACGACAGGGGTCCAAATGGGGCCAACGTCCTGACTTTC,CATSENDRGPNGANVLTF
once,TRBD1,TRBJ1-1,TRBV28,TGTGCCAGCAGTATCCCGGGACAGCAGAACACTGAAGCTTTCTTT,CASSIPGQQNTEAFF
NA,NA,TRBJ1-1,TRBV6-1,TGTGCCAGCAGTGAACCGACGGTCATGAACACTGAAGCTTTCTTT,CASSEPTVMNTEAFF
NA,TRBD2,TRBJ2-3,TRBV4-1,TGCGCCAGCAGCCAAGAGGCGGGGGGTGCTTCAGATACGCAGTATTTT,CASSQEAGGASDTQYF
NA,NA,TRBJ2-4,TRBV6-5,TGTGCCAGCAGTTACGATTTTGGGCCGCAGTACTTC,CASSYDFGPQYF
NA,TRBD1,TRBJ2-5,TRBV28,TGTGCCAGCAGCCAGGACAGGGTTTATGAGACCCAGTACTTC,CASSQDRVYETQYF
NA,TRBD1,TRBJ1-1,TRBV28,TGTGCCGCAGGGGGACCACGGGGCCCTGAAGCTTTCTTT,CAAGGPRGPEAFF
few,NA,TRBJ2-4,TRBV7-9,TGTGCCAGCAGCTTTGGTCAGGACATTCAGTACTTC,CASSFGQDIQYF
few,NA,TRBJ2-7,TRBV7-9,TGTGCCAGCAGCTTATGGGGGGCCTCCTACGAGCAGTACTTC,CASSLWGASYEQYF
NA,TRBD2,TRBJ2-5,TRBV4-1,TGCGCCAGCAGCCAAGATCGATCCGGGACTAGCCACCTCCAAGAGACCCAGTACTTC,CASSQDRSGTSHLQETQYF
NA,NA,TRBJ2-1,TRBV29-1,TGCAGCGGCACGTTGGGGGGCTATGAGCAGTTCTTC,CSGTLGGYEQFF
NA,TRBD2,TRBJ2-1,TRBV20-1,TGCAGTGCAAGACTAGCGGGGCGTGAGCAGTTCTTC,CSARLAGREQFF
NA,NA,TRBJ2-7,TRBV20-1,TGCAGTGCTACAACGGACTCTTCCTACGAGCAGTACTTC,CSATTDSSYEQYF
NA,TRBD1,TRBJ2-3,TRBV10-3,TGTGCCATCGGGAGGACAGGGCCTGACCCTGTAAGCACAGATACGCAGTATTTT,CAIGRTGPDPVSTDTQYF
NA,NA,TRBJ1-5,TRBV9,TGTGCCAGCAGCGTAGATGGTAGCAATCAGCCCCAGCATTTT,CASSVDGSNQPQHF
NA,NA,TRBJ2-3,TRBV2,TGTGCCAGCACGACAGGGAGGACAGATACGCAGTATTTT,CASTTGRTDTQYF
NA,NA,TRBJ2-3,TRBV4-2,TGTGAAGGGGTGAAGTACTCGGCCGGAGATACGCAGTATTTT,CEGVKYSAGDTQYF
NA,NA,TRBJ1-2,TRBV7-6,TGTGCCAGCAGCCGGGGTGGACAGACAAATGGCTACACCTTC,CASSRGGQTNGYTF
many,TRBD1,TRBJ2-3,TRBV6-2/TRBV6-3,TGTGCCAGCAGTCTCGGGACAGGGGAGTCAGATACGCAGTATTTT,CASSLGTGESDTQYF
NA,TRBD2,TRBJ2-5,TRBV6-5,TGTGCCAGCAGTTACGTGGGACTAGCGGTGGAGACCCAGTACTTC,CASSYVGLAVETQYF